The rows below give T cell receptor beta chains drawn from one sample of a study of technical replicates of blood from several donors. Only in-frame clones appear in the TCRdb table, and some are missing; sequencing was by immunoSEQ multiplex PCR. The table shows tens of thousands of clones, with around nine tenths occurring only once. The sequencing sample was made of PBMCs. Source of these receptors: a human donor in good health. Some clones in this sample may be carry-over from other donors' samples. Each CDR3 is given with its conserved first and last residue. D genes are given only for firm matches. Not every row has a clone size; where given, it reads once, few, many or a size class.

v_gene	d_gene	j_gene	abundance	CDR3nt	CDR3aa
TRBV18	TRBD1	TRBJ1-1	.	TGTGCCAGCTCACCCCGGGACAGGGGGAGACTCACTGAAGCTTTCTTT	CASSPRDRGRLTEAFF
TRBV27	TRBD1	TRBJ1-1	.	TGTGCCAGCAGTTTGGACAGGGCTAACACTGAAGCTTTCTTT	CASSLDRANTEAFF
TRBV5-1	TRBD2	TRBJ2-3	.	TGCGCCAGCAGCTTCGTAGCGGGATTGCAGTATTTT	CASSFVAGLQYF
TRBV10-3	TRBD1	TRBJ1-5	.	TGTGCCATCAGTGCCGGACAGGGTGGTCAGCCCCAGCATTTT	CAISAGQGGQPQHF
TRBV28	TRBD1	TRBJ1-5	.	TGTGCCAGCAGCTCCACGGACAGGGGGAACAATCAGCCCCAGCATTTT	CASSSTDRGNNQPQHF
TRBV9	.	TRBJ1-1	once	TGTGCCAGCAGCGCGGGGGTCCCAAACACTGAAGCTTTCTTT	CASSAGVPNTEAFF
TRBV18	.	TRBJ2-5	.	TGTGCCAGCTCACCACTCGGCAGGGGAGAGACCCAGTACTTC	CASSPLGRGETQYF
TRBV11-2	.	TRBJ1-1	.	TGTGCCAGCAGCAATAAACAGGCGAACACTGAAGCTTTCTTT	CASSNKQANTEAFF
TRBV7-9	.	TRBJ1-1	.	TGTGCCAGCAGCAACTTAAAGAAGAACACTGAAGCTTTCTTT	CASSNLKKNTEAFF
TRBV9	.	TRBJ1-3	.	TGTGCCAGCAGCGCAGGCCCCGGCTCTGGAAACACCATATATTTT	CASSAGPGSGNTIYF
TRBV10-3	TRBD1	TRBJ1-2	once	TGTGCCATCAGTGAGTCCAGGGGGCTGGAGAATGGCTACACCTTC	CAISESRGLENGYTF
TRBV30	TRBD2	TRBJ2-1	.	TGTGCCTGGAGTGTGGGGGGGGATTTCGAAGAGCAGTTCTTC	CAWSVGGDFEEQFF
TRBV30	.	TRBJ1-1	.	TGTGCCTCCTCTGCGGGCACTGAAGCTTTCTTT	CASSAGTEAFF
TRBV25-1	TRBD1	TRBJ1-2	.	TGTGCCACTAACAGGGGGCTTGGCTATGGCTACACCTTC	CATNRGLGYGYTF
TRBV6-5	TRBD1	TRBJ2-2	once	TGTGCCAGCAGTTATAACGTAGGGGGCCCCGGGGAGCTGTTTTTT	CASSYNVGGPGELFF
TRBV30	.	TRBJ2-2	.	TGTGCCTGGAGTCAGGGTGCCGGGGAGCTGTTTTTT	CAWSQGAGELFF
TRBV2	TRBD1	TRBJ1-3	.	TGTGCCAGCAGTACTCCGGGACAGGGTTCTGGAAACACCATATATTTT	CASSTPGQGSGNTIYF
TRBV7-2	TRBD2	TRBJ2-3	.	TGTGCCAGCAGGTTACTACCGGGACTAGCGGGGGGGGACACAGATACGCAGTATTTT	CASRLLPGLAGGDTDTQYF
TRBV30	TRBD1	TRBJ2-1	once	TGTGCCTGGAGTCCAAATACCGGGACAGGCCACGAGCAGTTCTTC	CAWSPNTGTGHEQFF
TRBV2	.	TRBJ2-7	.	TGTGCCAGCAATGGGGCGGGGAACTACGAGCAGTACTTC	CASNGAGNYEQYF
TRBV6-6	.	TRBJ2-7	.	TGTGCCAGCAGCATAGACAGGTACGAGCAGTACTTC	CASSIDRYEQYF
TRBV14	.	TRBJ1-6	.	TGTGCCAGCAGCCAACATACAGGGAATCGCTATAATTCACCCCTCCACTTT	CASSQHTGNRYNSPLHF
TRBV12-5	TRBD1	TRBJ2-3	.	TGTGCTAGTGGTCCGGGACAGGGTCAAGCAGATACGCAGTATTTT	CASGPGQGQADTQYF
TRBV5-1	.	TRBJ2-3	.	TGCGCCAGCAGCTTGTTAGATAGAGGAGATACGCAGTATTTT	CASSLLDRGDTQYF
TRBV9	TRBD1	TRBJ2-5	.	TGTGCCAGCAGCGTAGGGACAGGGTATCAAGAGACCCAGTACTTC	CASSVGTGYQETQYF
TRBV7-9	.	TRBJ2-3	few	TGTGCCAGCAGCTTCTTTGGGGCCGATACGCAGTATTTT	CASSFFGADTQYF
TRBV4-3	TRBD1	TRBJ1-1	.	TGCGCCAGCAGCCAAAAAAGGACAGGGGGAAGGACTGAAGCTTTCTTT	CASSQKRTGGRTEAFF
TRBV12-5	.	TRBJ1-1	.	TGTGCTAGTGGCCTTACACCAAACACTGAAGCTTTCTTT	CASGLTPNTEAFF
TRBV9	.	TRBJ1-4	.	TGTGCCAGCAGCGTCGGGGGGAGCGCAACTAATGAAAAACTGTTTTTT	CASSVGGSATNEKLFF
TRBV5-1	TRBD1	TRBJ2-7	.	TGCGCCAGCAGCGTGGACTGGGACAGGGTCTACGAGCAGTACTTC	CASSVDWDRVYEQYF
TRBV5-4	TRBD1	TRBJ2-2	.	TGTGCCAGCAGCTTGGGAGACAGGGGGCGATCGAAGGAGCTGTTTTTT	CASSLGDRGRSKELFF
TRBV30	.	TRBJ2-5	.	TGTGCCTTTCGGGACTACCAAGAGACCCAGTACTTC	CAFRDYQETQYF
TRBV6-1	.	TRBJ2-3	once	TGTGCCAGCAGTGAAACAACCCCTGCCGCGCAGTATTTT	CASSETTPAAQYF
TRBV2	TRBD1	TRBJ1-2	.	TGTGCCAGCAGTGTGAAGGGGACAGCAAATACCTTC	CASSVKGTANTF
TRBV12-5	TRBD1	TRBJ1-4	.	TGTGCTAGTGGACCCGGACAGGCCGTTAATGAAAAACTGTTTTTT	CASGPGQAVNEKLFF